This TCR beta chain was sequenced during a study of spatial heterogeneity in lung cancer. Overall study context: Counts of TCR transcripts in tumor regions correlated strongly with a matched bulk RNA-seq T cell module score. The study observed each unique TCR and UMI combination more than ten times on average in raw reads.

Germline values: CDR1 MGHRA, CDR2 YSYEKL. This CDR3 is 14 amino acids long. Trimming cost V 4 bases and J 1 base, with 10 bases left between them. Sample time point: sample taken at primary tumor resection. Unsorted whole RNA of tumor, nontumor lung or frozen PBMC was sequenced. TCR cDNA molecules each carried a unique molecular identifier. TCRdb reanalysed the 5' RACE reads using MiXCR and keeps one entry per CDR3 protein. The top ten clones hold more than 10% of a sample with 10,000 or so distinct CDR3 sequences, 7.5% to 9.5% of them seen once. About this clonotype: Its antigen is not known.

Findings of the study overall: Tumors with more nonsynonymous mutations had more expanded intratumoral alpha and beta TCRs.

The gene calls are TRBV4-1 and TRBJ1-1; D gene uncertain. The origin of this receptor is a female donor with early-stage non-small cell lung cancer. Sequences were derived from lung tumor tissue, sampled at surgery. CDR3: CASSPSYWNTEAFF. CDR3 nucleotide sequence: TGCGCCAGCAGCCCTTCATACTGGAACACTGAAGCTTTCTTT.